This T cell receptor (beta chain) was captured by sequencing in a study of cytomegalovirus exposure and HLA in healthy donors (dated by TCRdb to about 2017). About the investigation overall: According to a later analysis, one platform produced both the approximately 110 validation repertoires and the approximately 660 repertoires of the first cohort. The study aimed to test whether cataloging public T cell receptors could reveal signatures of past pathogen exposure. Besides the first cohort of around 700 subjects, a separate validation cohort made up of over 100 different subjects was used. To predict cytomegalovirus infection status, the study brought together high-throughput TCR immunosequencing, statistical association of individual TCRs with disease status, and machine learning.

Separate from the roughly 630-subject first cohort, the validation cohort of 95 to 150 subjects was the group to which the donors belonged. The receptor library was made with the immunoSEQ multiplex PCR assay. The authors processed their data as follows. To diagnose cytomegalovirus status from the catalog of TCR beta chain sequences, a statistical classification framework was built. What TCRdb holds here is the immuneACCESS table cut down to in-frame rearrangements. Part of the clones is not present; checked against another copy, under half of the missing clones reflect an unresolved V gene, and the others are unexplained. V and J calls and clone size are as listed in that table; D and trimming were resolved from the DNA. The sample table lists 150,000 to 200,000 clones, around nine tenths of them with a count of one. The top ten clonotypes cover 7.2% of the sample. Of note for this clone: The specificity of this receptor is unknown. It has no much larger one-base neighbor in the sample; base qualities were not kept.

Paper-wide results and their limitations: In a later analysis, TCRs clustered in the first cohort were found to also tend to co-occur in the approximately 120 validation repertoires, with roughly 93% of cluster scores above 0. A few of the identified cytomegalovirus-associated TCR beta chains were confirmed in vitro to be specific for cytomegalovirus antigens. A later analysis lacked HLA typing for the validation cohort, so it scored co-occurrence in that cohort across all 110 or so repertoires. The study gave a list of roughly 150 TCR beta chains associated with cytomegalovirus. Cytomegalovirus status was reported to be diagnosed by the classifier with high specificity and sensitivity in both the original and validation cohorts. The authors suggested that the approach could potentially be extended to other disease states and immunological phenotypes. Most TCR sequences were observed very rarely across donors, whereas some public TCRs were present in many individuals.

According to the germline V gene (reference sequence), CDR1 reads SEHNR and CDR2 reads FQNEAQ. V has 5 bases trimmed and J has 5 bases trimmed; junction bases matching no gene number 7. Including cysteine and phenylalanine, the CDR3 has 14 amino acids. Solely the CDR3 DNA is kept, with 42 bases framed from the first base. This receptor was taken from a man younger than 40 in good health and CMV-seropositive. The sequenced material came from PBMCs. Rearrangement joined TRBV7-9 to TRBJ2-7; 9 bases in the middle match TRBD1. CDR3 loop: CASSIGTGRDEQYF. The nucleotide sequence reads TGTGCCAGCAGCATCGGGACAGGGAGAGACGAGCAGTACTTC.